This TCR beta chain originates from a study of breast tumors, draining lymph nodes, adjacent tissues. Study-level findings and limits: Tumor TCR diversity was below lymph nodes but above nontumor tissue.

The germline V gene has CDR1 MNHEY and CDR2 SVGEGT. V lost 5 bases and J 7 bases, leaving 12 bases between the germline ends. The CDR3 runs to 14 residues. The lymph nodes were axillary draining lymph nodes from breast cancer patients. TCRdb processed the multiplex PCR reads anew with MiXCR; each CDR3 protein has one entry. The table records roughly 130,000 distinct CDR3 sequences, roughly 33% of them present only once. As to this clonotype: Its antigen remains unidentified. Being one base from a much bigger clone, this may be a read error.

This TCR derives from a female donor with breast cancer. Some clones in this sample may be carry-over from other donors' samples. The sequencing sample was made of axillary lymph node tissue. The chain links TRBV6-2 or TRBV6-3 to TRBJ1-6; D remains unclear. This CDR3 reads CASSHPQENSPLHF. As DNA, the CDR3 is TGTGCCAGCAGTCATCCCCAGGAAAATTCACCCCTCCACTTT.